This T cell receptor beta chain was recovered during a study of cytomegalovirus exposure and HLA in healthy donors. Study-wide findings and caveats: The study designated 150 or so TCR beta chains cytomegalovirus-associated. In vitro testing confirmed three CMV-associated chains as specific for CMV antigens. Per a prior analysis, the majority of TCR beta V segments were productive roughly 87% or roughly 30% of the time.

A multiplex PCR was run with 60 Vbeta primers and 13 Jbeta primers. Produced via immunoSEQ multiplex PCR; TCRdb's table is partial and in-frame only. The sample carries some 180,000 clones, approximately 90% recorded once. This clone was recorded only once. Its antigen is still unknown. The sequence came from a boy aged 2 to 10 in good health and CMV-seronegative. The specimen sequenced was PBMCs.

The CDR3 protein is CASSATSVGELFF. The CDR3, as DNA: TGTGCCAGCAGTGCTACTAGCGTCGGGGAGCTGTTTTTT. The rearrangement joins TRBV27 to TRBJ2-2; 7 bases align to TRBD2. Germline assignment: CDR1 MNHEY and CDR2 SMNVEV (reference sequence). CDR3 size: 13 residues. Trimming at V came to 5 bases and at J to 7 bases, leaving 4 bases not matched to a gene.